This T cell receptor beta chain is drawn from a study of T cells in localized non-small cell lung cancer (dated by TCRdb to about 2020). About the study as a whole: Comparing tumors with uninvolved tumor-adjacent lungs, the study looked at the T cell repertoires of approximately 240 patients with early-stage NSCLC. The cohort was made up of roughly 250 treatment-naive NSCLC patients whose localized lung tumors had been resected. Of the NSCLC patients, around 130 were male and some 97 were female, and the mean age was about 69 years. Here is what the overall study found, with its caveats: Because multi-region tumor sequencing was not performed, intratumor heterogeneity could not be ruled out. Of the top 100 tumor clones, a median of approximately 60 were detected in paired uninvolved adjacent lung; roughly 26 were also among that lung's top 100. Longer overall survival was associated with higher T cell density in blood, whereas shorter survival was associated with higher clonality in adjacent lung. The highest T cell clonality was observed in uninvolved tumor-adjacent lung, where clonality exceeded that of tumor, suggesting that antigenic responses were more focused in uninvolved tumor-adjacent lung. Since the design was exploratory, TCR variables were selected using unadjusted p-values with no false-discovery rate correction.

V ends up 1 base short and J 2 bases short, with an unmatched junction base count of 6. CDR1 and CDR2 are drawn from the germline V gene (reference sequence): SGHAT, FQDESV. There are 16 amino acids in the CDR3, from cysteine to phenylalanine inclusive. Kept here is only the CDR3 DNA, which spans 48 bases and is read in frame from base 1. At diagnosis, peripheral blood, uninvolved tumor-adjacent lung and tumor were collected and were preserved as a mix of fresh-frozen and FFPE material. Of note for this clone: What this receptor recognizes is not known. There are no base qualities to consult, and no much larger clone falls within one base.

The immunoSEQ Assay was used to sequence TCR beta CDR3 regions from DNA. From the authors' description of their analysis: T cell density was computed as TCR beta template counts normalized to usable DNA estimated by amplifying housekeeping genes. The preseqR package was used to estimate richness by extrapolating to 400,000 templates for PBMC samples and to 120,000 templates for tissue samples. Clonality was defined as one minus Pielou's evenness. Tissue-enriched TCRs were identified by differential abundance testing using productive amino-acid clonotypes, minimum total count 5 and alpha 0.1. The Jaccard Index and the Morisita Overlap Index were used to measure how much the repertoires overlapped between compartments. GLIPH clustered TCR beta CDR3s with public tetramer-defined viral CDR3s; viral motifs required at least three viral sequences plus V-gene enrichment. As stored in TCRdb, this immuneACCESS dataset retains in-frame rearrangements with V and J assigned. A fraction of the clones does not appear; measured against another copy, unresolved V genes explain less than half of the discrepancy, and the remainder lacks a known reason. For V, J and clone size, that table is used; D and trimming come from the DNA. Recorded for this sample are about 4,800 clones; around a third of them occurred a single time. 12% of the sample lies in the top ten.

The chain links TRBV11-1 with TRBJ2-3; 7 of the junction bases match TRBD1. The material sequenced was lung tumor tissue, taken before any cancer treatment. The origin of this receptor is a male donor aged 60 or older with stage III lung adenocarcinoma. The CDR3 corresponds to CASSLGPRGNTDTQYF. DNA sequence: TGTGCCAGCAGCTTAGGGCCCAGGGGGAACACAGATACGCAGTATTTT. Outside the CDR3, residues come from the reference TRBV11-1 and TRBJ2-3 proteins, so the full variable domain is: EAEVAQSPRYKITEKSQAVAFWCDPISGHATLYWYRQILGQGPELLVQFQDESVVDDSQLPKDRFSAERLKGVDSTLKIQPAELGDSAMYLCASSLGPRGNTDTQYFGPGTRLTVL.